This T cell receptor (beta chain) was sequenced in a study of blood T cell repertoires in COVID-19 (dated by TCRdb to about 2020). Regarding the study in general: The collaborator samples originated in the United States, Italy and Spain and spanned the acute and convalescent phases of COVID-19. The material from the prospective study consisted of cDNA or gDNA derived from T cells, B-cell-depleted T cells, or PBMCs. The dataset comprised deeply sampled blood TCRbeta repertoires from subjects exposed to, actively infected with, or recovered from COVID-19. The repertoires were released in a freely available public database meant as a resource for research on the immune response to SARS-CoV-2. Samples came from the ongoing ImmuneRACE study (first 160 participants) plus 1,254 subjects from 6 global collaborators. A de-identified subject ID, COVID-19 status, age in years and sex were almost always included in the sample metadata. Where available, HLA class I and class II types were taken from metadata supplied by the sample provider and were not determined by assay-based typing.

Details on this clone: The specificity of this receptor is unknown. No base quality information exists; no much larger clone differs at one position.

The immunoSEQ Assay, a bias-controlled multiplex PCR, was used to amplify TCRbeta CDR3 regions from genomic DNA. As for the authors' bioinformatics: Within the assay, amplification of reference gene primers was used to estimate how many nucleated cells each sample contained. Sequence reads were collapsed and filtered to measure the absolute abundance of every unique TCRbeta CDR3 rearrangement. For each sample, productive Simpson clonality was calculated as the square root of Simpson's diversity index over productive rearrangements. In TCRdb, the immuneACCESS table is reduced to in-frame sequences with V and J assigned. These tables do not hold every clone; where another copy was compared, an unresolved V gene accounts for under half, and the others remain unexplained. From that table come the V and J calls and clone size; the DNA was used to work out D and trimming. The sample records 200,000 or so clones, 80% to 90% of which are singletons. The ten largest clones capture under 3% of the sample.

Enrolling through a virtual design, the prospective study's participants ranged in age from roughly 18 to 95 years and lived across roughly 24 United States geographic areas. Cohort assignment in the prospective study relied on participant-reported clinical history from a screening survey and a study questionnaire. In the prospective study, whole blood, serum and a nasopharyngeal or oropharyngeal swab were collected from each participant by mobile phlebotomists. Prospective study participants could optionally give additional blood draws and questionnaires over an approximately two-month period. Blood samples from the prospective study were shipped frozen or at room temperature prior to DNA extraction. The germline V gene specifies SGHVS as CDR1 and FNYEAQ as CDR2. The CDR3 numbers 16 residues from cysteine through phenylalanine. The kept DNA is CDR3 alone, 48 bases in frame from the first base. V and J are trimmed by 5 bases and 7 bases, and the gene matches miss 8 bases of the junction.

General study outcomes and caveats: How much clinical and demographic metadata was included differed by source and by participant, and the metadata was provided uncurated.

The sequenced sample was PBMCs or T cells enriched from blood (not recorded which). The TCR was taken from a woman in her thirties or forties with acute COVID-19. The chain is assembled from TRBV7-6 and TRBJ2-1; TRBD2 matches 13 bases in the middle. The CDR3 here reads CASSRILAGGPNEQFF. In nucleotides, the sequence is TGTGCCAGCAGCCGAATACTAGCGGGGGGGCCTAATGAGCAGTTCTTC. With the portions outside the CDR3 filled from the reference TRBV7-6 and TRBJ2-1 genes, the complete variable region becomes GAGVSQSPRYKVTKRGQDVALRCDPISGHVSLYWYRQALGQGPEFLTYFNYEAQQDKSGLPNDRFSAERPEGSISTLTIQRTEQRDSAMYRCASSRILAGGPNEQFFGPGTRLTVL.